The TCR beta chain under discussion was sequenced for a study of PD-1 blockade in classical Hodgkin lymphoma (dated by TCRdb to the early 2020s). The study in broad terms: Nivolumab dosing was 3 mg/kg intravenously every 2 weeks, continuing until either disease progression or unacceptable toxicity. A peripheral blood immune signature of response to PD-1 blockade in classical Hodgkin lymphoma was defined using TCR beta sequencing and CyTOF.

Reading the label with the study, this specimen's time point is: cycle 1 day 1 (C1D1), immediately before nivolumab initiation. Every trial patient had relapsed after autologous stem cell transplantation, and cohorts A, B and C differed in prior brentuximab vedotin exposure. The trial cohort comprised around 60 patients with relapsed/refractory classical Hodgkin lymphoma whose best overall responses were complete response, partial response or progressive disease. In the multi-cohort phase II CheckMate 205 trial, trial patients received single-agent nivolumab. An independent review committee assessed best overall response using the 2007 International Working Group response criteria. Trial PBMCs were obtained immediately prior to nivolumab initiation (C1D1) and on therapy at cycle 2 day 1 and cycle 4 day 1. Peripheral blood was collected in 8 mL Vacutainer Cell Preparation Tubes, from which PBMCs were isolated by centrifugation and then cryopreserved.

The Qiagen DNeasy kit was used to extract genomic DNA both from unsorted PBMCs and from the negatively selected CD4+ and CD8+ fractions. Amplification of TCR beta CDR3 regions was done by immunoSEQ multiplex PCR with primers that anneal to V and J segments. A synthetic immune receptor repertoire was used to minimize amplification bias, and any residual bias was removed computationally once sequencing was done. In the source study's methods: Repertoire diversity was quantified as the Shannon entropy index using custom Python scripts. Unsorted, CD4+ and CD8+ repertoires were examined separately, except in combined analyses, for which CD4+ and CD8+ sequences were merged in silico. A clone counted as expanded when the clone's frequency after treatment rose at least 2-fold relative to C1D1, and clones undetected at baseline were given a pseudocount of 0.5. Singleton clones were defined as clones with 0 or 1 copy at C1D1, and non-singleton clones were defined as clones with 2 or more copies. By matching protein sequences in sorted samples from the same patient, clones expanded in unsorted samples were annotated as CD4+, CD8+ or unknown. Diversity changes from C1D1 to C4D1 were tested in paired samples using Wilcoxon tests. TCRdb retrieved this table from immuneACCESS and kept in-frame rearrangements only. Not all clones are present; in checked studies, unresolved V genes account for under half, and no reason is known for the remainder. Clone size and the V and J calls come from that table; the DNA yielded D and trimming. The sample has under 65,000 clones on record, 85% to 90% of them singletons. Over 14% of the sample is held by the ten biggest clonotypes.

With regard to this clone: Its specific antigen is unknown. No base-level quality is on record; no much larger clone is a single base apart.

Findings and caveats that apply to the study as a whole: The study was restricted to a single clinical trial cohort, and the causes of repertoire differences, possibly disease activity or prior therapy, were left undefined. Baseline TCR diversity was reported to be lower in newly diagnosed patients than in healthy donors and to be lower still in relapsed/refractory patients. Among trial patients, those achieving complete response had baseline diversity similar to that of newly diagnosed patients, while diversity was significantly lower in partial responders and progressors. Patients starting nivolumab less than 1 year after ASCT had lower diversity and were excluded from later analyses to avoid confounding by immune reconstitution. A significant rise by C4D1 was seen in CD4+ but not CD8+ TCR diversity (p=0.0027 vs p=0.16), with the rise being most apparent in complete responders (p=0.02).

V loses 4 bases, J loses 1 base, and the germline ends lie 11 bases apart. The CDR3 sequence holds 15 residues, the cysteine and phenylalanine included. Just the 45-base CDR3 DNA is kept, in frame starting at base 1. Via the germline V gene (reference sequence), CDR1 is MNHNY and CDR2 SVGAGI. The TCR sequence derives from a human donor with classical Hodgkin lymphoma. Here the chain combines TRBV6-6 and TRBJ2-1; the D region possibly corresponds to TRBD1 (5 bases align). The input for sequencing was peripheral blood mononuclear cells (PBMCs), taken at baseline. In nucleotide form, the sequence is TGTGCCAGCAGTTGGCTAGGGGCTTCCTACAATGAGCAGTTCTTC. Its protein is CASSWLGASYNEQFF.